This is a list of T cell receptor beta chains from one sample in a study of beta chain features in type 1 diabetes. The method was immunoSEQ multiplex PCR; TCRdb's version includes in-frame clones alone and lacks a portion of them. There are 130,000 to 150,000 clones in the sample; 9.2% occur only once, and about 0.61% lies in the top ten. The source material was central memory CD4+ T cells from blood. The receptors were gathered from a young man in good health. The CDR3 runs from the conserved cysteine through the conserved F or W. A D gene is named only where the DNA matches it firmly. Clone size is stated in some rows and not others, as once, few, many or a class when expanded.

d_call	v_call	j_call	clone_size	cdr3_nt	cdr3_aa
.	TRBV7-2	TRBJ2-7	few	TGTGCCAGCAGCTTAAATGTACAGCAAATCTACGAGCAGTACTTC	CASSLNVQQIYEQYF
.	TRBV18	TRBJ2-7	few	TGTGCCAGCTCCGACAGTTGGACCGAGCAGTACTTC	CASSDSWTEQYF
.	TRBV5-5	TRBJ2-7	.	TGTGCCAGCAGCTTGTTCTCAACTGTGCCCGCCTACGAGCAGTACTTC	CASSLFSTVPAYEQYF
TRBD1	TRBV11-2	TRBJ1-2	.	TGTGCCAGCAGCCCCGGACAGGACTATGGCTACACCTTC	CASSPGQDYGYTF
.	TRBV28	TRBJ2-7	.	TGTGGTTCCTCTTCTGTCGCCTACGAGCAGTACTTC	CGSSSVAYEQYF
TRBD1	TRBV19	TRBJ2-4	many	TGTGCCAGTAGTTCAGGACAGGGGGACATTCAGTACTTC	CASSSGQGDIQYF
.	TRBV21-1	TRBJ2-3	few	TGTGCCAGGGGACTAGCGGACACAGATACGCAGTATTTT	CARGLADTDTQYF
TRBD1	TRBV25-1	TRBJ2-1	.	TGTGCCAGCAGTGATACCGGGACAGGGGACAATGAGCAGTTCTTC	CASSDTGTGDNEQFF
.	TRBV18	TRBJ1-4	.	TGTGCCAGCTCACCTTACGGGACTTTTAATGAAAAACTGTTTTTT	CASSPYGTFNEKLFF
TRBD2	TRBV5-1	TRBJ2-1	many	TGCGCCAGCAGCTTGGAGCTAGCGGGGGGTAGAAATGAGCAGTTCTTC	CASSLELAGGRNEQFF
TRBD1	TRBV5-1	TRBJ2-7	few	TGCGCCAGCAGCTTGGCCATAGGACAGGGGGCACACTACGAGCAGTACTTC	CASSLAIGQGAHYEQYF
TRBD1	TRBV5-1	TRBJ1-2	.	TGCGCCAGCAGCTTGGAGGACAGGATCTATGGCTACACCTTC	CASSLEDRIYGYTF
.	TRBV5-1	TRBJ2-7	many	TGCGCCAGCAGCTTGGAAAAGGAGTACGAGCAGTACTTC	CASSLEKEYEQYF
TRBD2	TRBV5-1	TRBJ2-5	.	TGCGCCAGCAGCTTGGGACTAGCGATCGGGGAGACCCAGTACTTC	CASSLGLAIGETQYF
.	TRBV30	TRBJ2-7	few	TGTGCCTGGAGTGACCGACGGGGGTTGGGCTACGAGCAGTACTTC	CAWSDRRGLGYEQYF
.	TRBV7-9	TRBJ2-2	few	TGTGCCAGCAGCTCGGACAGTAACACCGGGGAGCTGTTTTTT	CASSSDSNTGELFF
TRBD2	TRBV7-3	TRBJ2-3	few	TGTGCCAGCAGCTTCCAGCGGGGGCCCACAGATACGCAGTATTTT	CASSFQRGPTDTQYF
.	TRBV29-1	TRBJ1-2	.	TGCAGCGTTGAGAGGGAAGGCTACACCTTC	CSVEREGYTF
.	TRBV10-3	TRBJ2-7	.	TGTGCCATCAGTGAGTCGAATGGAGTAAACGAGCAGTACTTC	CAISESNGVNEQYF
.	TRBV27	TRBJ2-2	few	TGTGCCAGCAGTTTGGTTTCCGGGAACACCGGGGAGCTGTTTTTT	CASSLVSGNTGELFF
.	TRBV4-1	TRBJ2-1	many	TGCGCCAGCAGCCAAGTCGCTGGTGGTGTGACATTCCAGTTCTTC	CASSQVAGGVTFQFF
TRBD1	TRBV11-1	TRBJ2-3	few	TGTGCCAGCAGCTATAGACAGGGAGCCGTTGATACGCAGTATTTT	CASSYRQGAVDTQYF
.	TRBV7-8	TRBJ1-4	few	TGTGCCAGCAGCTTGCCGGGAACCGTGAATGAAAAACTGTTTTTT	CASSLPGTVNEKLFF
.	TRBV4-2	TRBJ2-5	few	TGTGCCAGCAGCCAAGATAGGACTACTAAAGAGACCCAGTACTTC	CASSQDRTTKETQYF
.	TRBV7-9	TRBJ2-1	.	TGTGCCATACCCCGGGACAAGGCCTACAATGAGCAGTTCTTC	CAIPRDKAYNEQFF
TRBD1	TRBV4-1	TRBJ1-2	few	TGCGCCAGCAGCCAGGGACAGGGATTTTACTATGGCTACACCTTC	CASSQGQGFYYGYTF
.	TRBV18	TRBJ1-1	many	TGTGCCAGCTCACCAGGAGTGAACACTGAAGCTTTCTTT	CASSPGVNTEAFF
.	TRBV27	TRBJ2-7	many	TGTGCCAGCAGTCTGAGGACAGACGCCTACGAGCAGTACTTC	CASSLRTDAYEQYF
.	TRBV11-3	TRBJ2-1	.	TGTGCCAGCAGCTTGGGCGGGACCTACAATGAGCAGTTCTTC	CASSLGGTYNEQFF
.	TRBV18	TRBJ1-5	few	TGTGCCAGCTCAGGAGACAGCAATCAGCCCCAGCATTTT	CASSGDSNQPQHF
TRBD1	TRBV5-1	TRBJ2-2	.	TGCGCCAGCAGCAGACAGGGTTATTCCGGGGAGCTGTTTTTT	CASSRQGYSGELFF
TRBD2	TRBV9	TRBJ2-5	few	TGTGCCAGCAGCGTAGCAGCGGGGGGGCTTGAGACCCAGTACTTC	CASSVAAGGLETQYF
.	TRBV28	TRBJ1-2	few	TGTGCCAGCAGTCCTCCGGACTATGGCTACACCTTC	CASSPPDYGYTF
.	TRBV29-1	TRBJ1-2	.	TGCAGCGTTCTCCCCCAGGGGATGGGAGGCTACACCTTC	CSVLPQGMGGYTF
.	TRBV4-2	TRBJ2-7	.	TGTGCCAGCAGCCAAGATCAGGGCGAGCAGTACTTC	CASSQDQGEQYF
.	TRBV6-5	TRBJ2-2	.	TGTGCCAGCAGTCCCCGGGGCAGGGGCACCGGGGAGCTGTTTTTT	CASSPRGRGTGELFF
TRBD2	TRBV7-7	TRBJ2-5	.	TGTGCCAGCAGTCTTAGCGGGGGGCAACAAGAGACCCAGTACTTC	CASSLSGGQQETQYF
.	TRBV2	TRBJ2-5	.	TGTGCCAGCACAGAGACTTCCTCCCAAGAGACCCAGTACTTC	CASTETSSQETQYF
TRBD2	TRBV9	TRBJ2-7	few	TGTGCCAGCAGCGTAGTCCAGGGACTACGTGGAGAGCAGTACTTC	CASSVVQGLRGEQYF
.	TRBV4-2	TRBJ1-1	.	TGTGCCAGCAGCCAAGAACCAGGGATGGTACCTGAAGCTTTCTTT	CASSQEPGMVPEAFF